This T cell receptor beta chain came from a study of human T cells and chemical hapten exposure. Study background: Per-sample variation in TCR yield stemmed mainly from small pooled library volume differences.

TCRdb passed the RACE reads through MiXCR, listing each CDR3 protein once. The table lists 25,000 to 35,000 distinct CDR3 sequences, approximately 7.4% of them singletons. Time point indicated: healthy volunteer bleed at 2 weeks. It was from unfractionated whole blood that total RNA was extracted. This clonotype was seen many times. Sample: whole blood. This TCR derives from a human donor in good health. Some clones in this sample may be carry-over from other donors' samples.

The DNA of the CDR3 is TGTGCCAGCAGCACCCTGCCGGGTTGCGGGAGGAACAATGAGCAGTTCTTC. Its translation is CASSTLPGCGRNNEQFF. The chain employs TRBV21-1 and TRBJ2-1; the table's D call of TRBD2 was not tested on the DNA. TRBV21-1 is classified as a pseudogene. CDR3 length: 17 amino acids.